A single sample gave rise to the 7 T cell receptor beta chains below, sequenced in a study of CD8+ T cells in alopecia areata. RNA extraction and reverse transcription yielded cDNA as sequencing template. Measured with immunoSEQ multiplex PCR; TCRdb has only the in-frame clones, and not every one. Here the sample spans tens of thousands of clones, approximately 50% being singletons. Sequencing used NKG2D-high CD8+ T cells sorted from blood. These receptors were taken from a human donor with alopecia areata.

The rearrangement joins TRBV27 to TRBJ2-1; a weak D match, TRBD2 (6 bases). Germline V gene lookup returns CDR1 MNHEY and CDR2 SMNVEV (reference sequence). Trimming removed 3 bases from V and 0 bases from J, with 12 bases in between. The CDR3 spans 16 residues. CDR3 in DNA: TGTGCCAGCAGTTTGAATCGGGGGAGCTCCTACAATGAGCAGTTCTTC. Protein sequence: CASSLNRGSSYNEQFF.

The V call is TRBV4-1, the J call TRBJ2-1, with 8 nucleotides matching TRBD2. CDR3 size: 15 residues. Germline values: CDR1 MGHRA, CDR2 YSYEKL. The V and J ends lost 4 bases and 1 base, in that order; junction bases with no gene match: 3. Written as DNA, the CDR3 is TGCGCCAGCAGCCTAGCTAGCGGGTCCTACAATGAGCAGTTCTTC. This gives the protein CASSLASGSYNEQFF.

The chain carries TRBV27 and TRBJ2-5, with 9 bases aligning to TRBD1. The CDR3 spans 13 residues. V trimming: 6 bases; J trimming: 4 bases; junction bases outside the gene matches: 3. The germline V gene encodes CDR1 MNHEY and CDR2 SMNVEV (reference sequence). Here the CDR3 reads CASSGQGPETQYF. CDR3 nucleotides: TGTGCCAGCAGCGGACAGGGGCCAGAGACCCAGTACTTC.

The chain is built from TRBV28 and TRBJ2-1; D tentatively fits TRBD1 or TRBD2 (5 bases each). CDR1 MDHEN and CDR2 SYDVKM come from the germline V gene. This CDR3 has 12 amino acids. The V end was cut by 6 bases, the J end by 7 bases, with 10 bases between. Here the CDR3 reads CASSPWGNEQFF. CDR3 DNA sequence: TGTGCCAGCAGCCCCTGGGGGAATGAGCAGTTCTTC.

This clone was found a few times. V is TRBV23-1 and J is TRBJ1-1; D remains ambiguous. TRBV23-1 is given ORF status, its function remaining uncertain. The CDR3 has 12 residues. V was pared by 6 bases and J by 7 bases, with 12 bases between. The CDR3, as DNA: TGCGCCAGCAGCCCCCGAGGCAGTGAAGCTTTCTTT. Translating it yields CASSPRGSEAFF.

The CDR3 loop reads CASSQLRDPWDNYGYTF. CDR3 in DNA: TGCGCCAGCAGTCAACTCCGGGACCCGTGGGATAACTATGGCTACACCTTC. The J gene is TRBJ1-2, the V gene TRBV23-1, with D possibly TRBD1 on 5 matching bases. Being an ORF, TRBV23-1 has a function that is uncertain. The ends were cut back, 2 bases at V and 1 base at J, with 17 bases in the middle. This CDR3 is built from 17 residues.

This clone was counted many times. The chain recombines TRBV11-2 with TRBJ1-1, with no clear D. CDR1 is SGHAT, CDR2 FQNNGV, per germline. The V and J ends lost 5 bases and 5 bases respectively, with 21 bases between them. There are 16 residues in the CDR3. The CDR3 here is CASSHRRAALETEAFF. In nucleotides, the CDR3 is TGTGCCAGCAGCCACCGGCGGGCAGCCCTGGAGACTGAAGCTTTCTTT.